This T cell receptor (beta chain) was sequenced for a study of cytotoxic CD8 clonotypes in ibrutinib-treated CLL. Profiled with immunoSEQ multiplex PCR; TCRdb holds only in-frame clones, not every one. The sample gives under 200,000 clones, 84% of which show up once; about 4.5% is in the top ten. V was trimmed by 6 bases and J by 10 bases, leaving 11 bases between them. CDR1 and CDR2 (germline): SQVTM, ANQGSEA. This CDR3 has 10 amino acids. This sequence originates from a human donor with chronic lymphocytic leukemia. The sample consisted of PBMCs, taken after 24 months of ibrutinib treatment. The chain has TRBV29-1 and TRBJ2-3, with D perhaps matching TRBD1 (5 bases). The CDR3 sequence: CSVGDQAQYF. The CDR3 region has the DNA TGCAGCGTAGGGGATCAGGCGCAGTATTTT.